These T cell receptor beta chains were read from a single sample in a study of Ad26.COV2.S vaccination and SARS-CoV-2 variants. Clones were read by immunoSEQ multiplex PCR, and TCRdb kept only the in-frame ones, dropping some. The sample has about 280,000 clones, around 87% seen once. The sequenced sample was peripheral blood, obtained in a trial of Ad26.COV2.S vaccine versus placebo. These receptors were taken from a person between 18 and 60 years old who received the Ad26.COV2.S COVID-19 vaccine or a placebo. Each CDR3 is given with its conserved first and last residue. The order of the fields is clone size, J gene, V gene, D gene, CDR3 protein, CDR3 DNA. A D gene is named only where the DNA matches it firmly. Clone size appears in some rows only: once, few, many, or a class for an expanded clone.

.	TRBJ1-1	TRBV3-1/TRBV3-2	.	CASSRNAEPYTEAFF	TGTGCCAGCAGCCGGAACGCTGAACCCTACACTGAAGCTTTCTTT
.	TRBJ2-3	TRBV19	.	CASRGGTDTQYF	TGTGCCAGTAGGGGAGGCACAGATACGCAGTATTTT
.	TRBJ2-5	TRBV7-9	TRBD2	CATEDLAGGRETQYF	TGTGCCACCGAGGACTTGGCGGGGGGGCGAGAGACCCAGTACTTC
.	TRBJ1-2	TRBV6-4	.	CASSDRNYGYTF	TGTGCCAGCAGTGACAGAAACTATGGCTACACCTTC
.	TRBJ2-2	TRBV13	.	CASSLGAGELFF	TGTGCCAGCAGCTTAGGGGCCGGGGAGCTGTTTTTT
.	TRBJ1-6	TRBV6-5	.	CASSYMADNYNSPLHF	TGTGCCAGCAGTTATATGGCGGACAACTATAATTCACCCCTCCACTTT
.	TRBJ2-7	TRBV7-8	.	CASSLEAVPLYEQYF	TGTGCCAGCAGCTTAGAGGCGGTTCCTCTCTACGAGCAGTACTTC
.	TRBJ1-1	TRBV23-1	.	CASSLHLRRLNTEAFF	TGCGCCAGCAGTCTCCACCTTCGCCGGTTAAACACTGAAGCTTTCTTT
.	TRBJ1-3	TRBV27	.	CASSPLTGNTIYF	TGTGCCAGCAGTCCCTTGACTGGAAACACCATATATTTT
.	TRBJ1-2	TRBV6-1	.	CASSEGGDYGYTF	TGTGCCAGCAGTGAAGGAGGGGACTATGGCTACACCTTC
.	TRBJ1-1	TRBV6-6	TRBD1	CASSRDRRNTEAFF	TGTGCCAGCAGCAGGGACAGGAGGAACACTGAAGCTTTCTTT
.	TRBJ1-4	TRBV9	TRBD1	CASSSNNFWTGKDEKLFF	TGTGCCAGCAGCTCCAACAATTTCTGGACAGGCAAAGATGAAAAACTGTTTTTT
.	TRBJ2-2	TRBV7-2	.	CASSLAFGTGELFF	TGTGCCAGCAGCTTAGCGTTTGGGACCGGGGAGCTGTTTTTT
.	TRBJ2-5	TRBV29-1	.	CSAGMAGPPQETQYF	TGCAGCGCCGGGATGGCGGGACCCCCCCAAGAGACCCAGTACTTC
.	TRBJ2-1	TRBV4-2	.	CASSQDAAGQRAQFF	TGTGCCAGCAGCCAAGATGCGGCAGGCCAACGCGCGCAGTTCTTC
.	TRBJ1-4	TRBV15	.	CATSEGLTGFDEKLFF	TGTGCCACCAGCGAGGGGTTGACAGGATTTGATGAAAAACTGTTTTTT
.	TRBJ2-3	TRBV30	TRBD2	CAWLRGLAGSGDTQYF	TGTGCCTGGCTAAGAGGGCTAGCGGGGAGTGGGGATACGCAGTATTTT
few	TRBJ1-1	TRBV25-1	.	CASSRDGYTEAFF	TGTGCCAGCAGTCGGGACGGCTACACTGAAGCTTTCTTT
.	TRBJ2-3	TRBV11-1	TRBD2	CASSLIAGGPLDTQYF	TGTGCCAGCAGCCTGATTGCGGGAGGGCCCCTAGATACGCAGTATTTT
.	TRBJ2-7	TRBV5-4	.	CASSLTDTTYEQYF	TGTGCCAGCAGCTTGACGGACACAACCTACGAGCAGTACTTC
.	TRBJ2-1	TRBV7-2	.	CASRLAFHEQFF	TGTGCCAGCAGACTCGCTTTCCATGAGCAGTTCTTC
.	TRBJ1-1	TRBV11-1	.	CASTHQGRANTEAFF	TGTGCCAGCACTCACCAAGGGAGGGCGAACACTGAAGCTTTCTTT
.	TRBJ1-2	TRBV7-2	.	CASSSPDSSYGYTF	TGTGCCAGCAGCTCTCCGGACAGCTCCTATGGCTACACCTTC
.	TRBJ2-7	TRBV9	.	CASVQKVAYEQYF	TGTGCCAGCGTCCAGAAAGTAGCCTACGAGCAGTACTTC
.	TRBJ2-3	TRBV6-5	.	CASRGVGTDTQYF	TGTGCCAGCAGGGGGGTTGGCACAGATACGCAGTATTTT
few	TRBJ1-5	TRBV19	.	CASGNQGSSQPQHF	TGTGCCAGTGGCAATCAGGGGAGTAGTCAGCCCCAGCATTTT
.	TRBJ1-1	TRBV19	.	CASSLPGRRAFF	TGTGCCAGTAGCCTCCCGGGACGTCGAGCTTTCTTT
.	TRBJ2-7	TRBV19	.	CASSMTGTSYEQYF	TGTGCCAGTAGTATGACAGGTACCTCCTACGAGCAGTACTTC
.	TRBJ2-1	TRBV7-9	.	CASSLAFRTYNEQFF	TGTGCCAGCAGCTTAGCTTTCAGGACCTACAATGAGCAGTTCTTC
.	TRBJ2-1	TRBV7-2	.	CASSLAGASYNEQFF	TGTGCCAGCAGCTTAGCCGGGGCGTCCTACAATGAGCAGTTCTTC
.	TRBJ1-5	TRBV6-2/TRBV6-3	.	CASSYFAQPQHF	TGTGCCAGCAGTTACTTTGCTCAGCCCCAGCATTTT
.	TRBJ2-5	TRBV7-6	.	CASSLSRTAQETQYF	TGTGCCAGCAGCTTATCTCGGACAGCCCAAGAGACCCAGTACTTC
.	TRBJ2-5	TRBV12-3/TRBV12-4	.	CASTLTTRETQYF	TGTGCCAGCACCCTTACTACGCGAGAGACCCAGTACTTC
.	TRBJ2-1	TRBV4-1	.	CASSQGRQGYNEQFF	TGCGCCAGCAGCCAAGGGCGGCAGGGCTACAATGAGCAGTTCTTC
once	TRBJ2-5	TRBV25-1	TRBD2	CASRLAGGETQYF	TGTGCCAGCAGACTAGCGGGAGGAGAGACCCAGTACTTC
.	TRBJ1-6	TRBV6-1	.	CASSFRDSPLHF	TGTGCCAGCAGTTTTCGAGATTCACCCCTCCACTTT
.	TRBJ2-1	TRBV19	TRBD1	CASSIIGTGGYNEQFF	TGTGCCAGTAGTATAATCGGGACAGGGGGCTACAATGAGCAGTTCTTC
once	TRBJ2-5	TRBV6-6	TRBD2	CASRAGGPQETQYF	TGTGCCAGCCGTGCGGGAGGGCCCCAGGAGACCCAGTACTTC
.	TRBJ1-2	TRBV27	.	CASSFSRGIHGYTF	TGTGCCAGCAGTTTCTCTCGGGGAATCCATGGCTACACCTTC
.	TRBJ2-1	TRBV4-3	.	CASSRQIAPEQFF	TGCGCCAGCAGCCGTCAAATAGCACCCGAGCAGTTCTTC
.	TRBJ1-4	TRBV5-6	TRBD1	CASSPQGAANEKLFF	TGTGCCAGCAGTCCACAGGGGGCGGCTAATGAAAAACTGTTTTTT
.	TRBJ2-1	TRBV9	.	CASSAAAPGEQFF	TGTGCCAGCAGCGCGGCGGCGCCGGGTGAGCAGTTCTTC
.	TRBJ1-1	TRBV30	.	CAWTYPWNTMNTEAFF	TGTGCCTGGACCTACCCCTGGAACACAATGAACACTGAAGCTTTCTTT
few	TRBJ1-2	TRBV29-1	TRBD1	CSVEWTGNNYGYTF	TGCAGCGTTGAATGGACAGGGAATAACTATGGCTACACCTTC